The 18 T cell receptor beta chains reported below all come from one sample, sequenced in a study of shared clonotypes between healthy human individuals. The assay was immunoSEQ multiplex PCR, and TCRdb's table has in-frame clones only and misses some. The sample gives approximately 2.1 million clones, 85% to 95% of which show up once; about 0.37% is in the top ten. The sequenced sample was naive CD4+ T cells from PBMCs. Subset in this sample: CD45RA+ positively selected. Receptors were obtained from a man aged 18 to 30 in good health. Some clones in this sample may be carry-over from other donors' samples.

This chain links TRBV28 with TRBJ2-7; D may be TRBD1 (6 bases). The CDR3 contains 13 residues. From germline, CDR1 is MDHEN and CDR2 SYDVKM. V was cut by 7 bases and J by 0 bases, with 10 bases left in between. The CDR3 sequence is CASTQGNSYEQYF. In DNA, the CDR3 is TGTGCCAGCACCCAGGGGAACTCCTACGAGCAGTACTTC.

The chain couples TRBV6-1 to TRBJ1-2; D perhaps matches TRBD1 (5 bases). Germline CDR1 reads MNHNS; CDR2 reads SASEGT. Trimming cost V 4 bases and J 2 bases, with 14 bases left between them. The CDR3 length is 15 residues. CDR3 sequence reads: CASSAPGRKNYGYTF. CDR3 coding DNA: TGTGCCAGCAGTGCTCCGGGACGGAAGAACTATGGCTACACCTTC.

This chain connects TRBV10-3 to TRBJ2-1, with TRBD2 matching over 9 bases. J was trimmed by 13 bases and V by 0 bases; bases with no gene match: 4. The CDR3 covers 13 residues. The germline V gene has CDR1 ENHRY and CDR2 SYGVKD. The CDR3 nucleotides are TGTGCCATCAGTGAGTCCCCGGGACTAGCTCAGTTCTTC. This encodes CAISESPGLAQFF.

This chain joins TRBV7-8 and TRBJ2-7; D ambiguous. The CDR3 is 11 amino acids. V gave up 2 bases and J gave up 7 bases, with 6 bases separating them. Germline loops: CDR1 SGHVS, CDR2 FQNEAQ. This CDR3 is CASSLRVEQYF. As DNA, the CDR3 is TGTGCCAGCAGCTTAAGGGTAGAGCAGTACTTC.

This chain's CDR3 is CASSRQGALSYEQYF. In DNA form, the CDR3 reads TGTGCCAGCAGCAGACAGGGGGCGCTGTCCTACGAGCAGTACTTC. The chain couples TRBV5-6 to TRBJ2-7, with 10 bases identical to TRBD1. Germline CDR1 is SGHDT and CDR2 is YYEEEE. The junction had 5 bases not matched to a gene; V was cut back by 4 bases and J by 1 base. This CDR3 comprises 15 residues.

V gene TRBV7-3 combines with J gene TRBJ2-2; unclear D gene. The CDR3 totals 14 residues. V was clipped by 5 bases and J by 3 bases, with 10 bases between them. Germline V gives CDR1 SGHTA, CDR2 FQGTGA. In DNA, the CDR3 is TGTGCCAGCAGCCGACAATCGGACACCGGGGAGCTGTTTTTT. This encodes CASSRQSDTGELFF.

This chain links TRBV6-5 with TRBJ1-1; D remains unclear. Germline values: CDR1 MNHEY, CDR2 SVGAGI. V was clipped by 6 bases and J by 3 bases, with 11 bases between them. The CDR3 extends over 13 amino acids. CDR3 in amino acids: CASSLTRDTEAFF. The CDR3 nucleotides are TGTGCCAGCAGCTTAACACGGGACACTGAAGCTTTCTTT.

The V and J genes are TRBV14 and TRBJ2-7, with a weak D call TRBD2 (7 bases). V lost 4 bases to trimming and J lost 2 bases, with 15 bases between them. Germline loops: CDR1 SGHDN, CDR2 FVKESK. The CDR3 runs 15 residues. The CDR3 region is CASSLGARGTYEQYF. The CDR3 coding sequence is TGTGCCAGCAGCCTGGGGGCGCGGGGGACCTACGAGCAGTACTTC.

V and J are TRBV29-1 and TRBJ2-1; D possibly corresponds to TRBD2 (6 bases). Germline loops: CDR1 SQVTM, CDR2 ANQGSEA. This CDR3 has 12 residues. In DNA form, the CDR3 reads TGCTCCGGGGGATACAGTTACAATGAGCAGTTCTTC. Residues: CSGGYSYNEQFF.

The V gene is TRBV18, the J gene TRBJ2-3; 7 bases are a match to TRBD2. CDR3 length: 16 amino acids. The germline V gene has CDR1 KGHSH and CDR2 LQKENI. Germline trimming cut 4 bases from V and 0 bases from J; bases unmatched to any gene: 7. CDR3 DNA: TGTGCCAGCTCACAGGTTCCTAGCGGTAGCACAGATACGCAGTATTTT. Amino acids: CASSQVPSGSTDTQYF.

V usage is TRBV7-3 and J usage is TRBJ2-1, with D possibly matching TRBD2 (5 bases). The CDR3 contains 13 residues. The V end was cut by 5 bases, the J end by 9 bases, with 14 bases between. The germline V gene encodes CDR1 SGHTA and CDR2 FQGTGA. The CDR3 coding sequence is TGTGCCAGCAGCCCTCCTGGGAGTGTTGAGCAGTTCTTC. This encodes CASSPPGSVEQFF.

In this sample, this clone turned up a few times. This chain uses TRBV25-1 with TRBJ1-2, with D perhaps matching TRBD1 (5 bases). The CDR3 runs 12 residues. Trimming pared 6 bases from V and 4 bases from J, leaving 9 bases between. Germline assignment: CDR1 MGHDK and CDR2 SYGVNS. CDR3 bases: TGTGCCAGCAGCGGAGACAGCTATGGCTACACCTTC. Amino acid sequence: CASSGDSYGYTF.

This chain uses TRBV4-1 with TRBJ1-3, with TRBD1 as a possible D gene (5 bases). Germline CDR1 MGHRA, CDR2 YSYEKL. V dropped 0 bases and J dropped 4 bases, with 10 bases sitting between them. The CDR3 runs to 15 residues. Here the CDR3 DNA reads TGCGCCAGCAGCCAAGAAGTACGGGACGGAAACACCATATATTTT. This sequence encodes CASSQEVRDGNTIYF.

The rearrangement joins TRBV28 to TRBJ1-1, with D unresolved. The CDR3 is made up of 15 amino acids. Trimming took off 5 bases at V and 1 base at J, with 14 bases between the two ends. In germline, CDR1 is MDHEN, CDR2 SYDVKM. CDR3 in DNA: TGTGCCAGCAGTGTCGGCGGGTTTACGAACACTGAAGCTTTCTTT. Its translation is CASSVGGFTNTEAFF.

This rearrangement joins TRBV7-9 to TRBJ1-2; 11 nucleotides align to TRBD1. Germline V gives CDR1 SEHNR, CDR2 FQNEAQ (reference sequence). There are 16 residues in the CDR3. After removal of 3 bases from V and 9 bases from J, the junction contained 12 bases not matched to a gene. CDR3 protein: CASSFFTRGTGGSYTF. CDR3 nucleotides: TGTGCCAGCAGCTTTTTTACTCGGGGGACAGGGGGAAGCTACACCTTC.

The chain couples TRBV6-5 to TRBJ2-7, with a weak D call TRBD2 (6 bases). The V gene lost 2 bases and the J gene lost 0 bases, with 11 bases spanning the gap. Germline V gives CDR1 MNHEY, CDR2 SVGAGI. This CDR3 has 15 amino acids. The CDR3 region is CASSYGRGFSYEQYF. The CDR3 nucleotides are TGTGCCAGCAGTTACGGGCGGGGATTCTCCTACGAGCAGTACTTC.

The chain is built from TRBV28 and TRBJ1-4, with D possibly matching TRBD1 (5 bases). V gave up 5 bases and J gave up 7 bases, with 20 bases separating them. Germline CDR1 is MDHEN and CDR2 is SYDVKM. This CDR3 comprises 16 residues. CDR3 bases: TGTGCCAGCAGTAGCCGAGAAGGGGCGCTGGGTGAAAAACTGTTTTTT. Residues: CASSSREGALGEKLFF.

This chain connects TRBV11-3 to TRBJ2-7, with 14 bases matching TRBD2. Germline CDR1 and CDR2: SGHNT and YENEEA. Unmatched junction bases numbered 3, after V lost 3 bases and J lost 5 bases. The CDR3 length is 15 residues. The CDR3 DNA reads as TGTGCCAGCAGCTTGGGGACTAGCGGGAGTAACGAGCAGTACTTC. Protein: CASSLGTSGSNEQYF.